The present T cell receptor (beta chain) was sequenced within a study of T cell responses to AZD1222 COVID-19 vaccine. Looked up from germline, CDR1 is DFQATT and CDR2 is SNEGSKA (reference sequence). Trimming removed 6 bases at V and 3 bases at J, with 12 bases between. CDR3 length: 12 amino acids. Produced via immunoSEQ multiplex PCR; TCRdb's table is partial and in-frame only. The sample includes tens of thousands of clones, 80% to 90% of them seen just once. The chain links TRBV20-1 to TRBJ2-7; tentative D call: TRBD2 (6 bases). The source is an adult in good health. The material was peripheral blood, obtained on day 0 of AZD1222 vaccination. CDR3: CSASGGSYEQYF. The CDR3 DNA sequence: TGCAGTGCAAGTGGGGGGAGCTACGAGCAGTACTTC.